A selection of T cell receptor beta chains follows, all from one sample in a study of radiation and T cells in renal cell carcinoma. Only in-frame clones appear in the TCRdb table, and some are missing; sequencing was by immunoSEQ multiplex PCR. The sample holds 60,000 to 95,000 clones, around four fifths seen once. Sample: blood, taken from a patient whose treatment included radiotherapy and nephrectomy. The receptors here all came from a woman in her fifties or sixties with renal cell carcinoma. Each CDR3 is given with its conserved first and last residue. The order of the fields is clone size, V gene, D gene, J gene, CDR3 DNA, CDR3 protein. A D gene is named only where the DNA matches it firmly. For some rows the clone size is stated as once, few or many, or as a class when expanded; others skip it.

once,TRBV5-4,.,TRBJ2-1,TGTGCCAGCAGCGGGGGGGGACAGGCGGCCTACAATGAGCAGTTCTTC,CASSGGGQAAYNEQFF
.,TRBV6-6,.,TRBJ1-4,TGTGCCAGCAGTTACTCTGGGCAGGGCCATGAAAAACTGTTTTTT,CASSYSGQGHEKLFF
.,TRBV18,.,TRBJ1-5,TGTGCCAGCTCACCGGAGCATAGCAATCAGCCCCAGCATTTT,CASSPEHSNQPQHF
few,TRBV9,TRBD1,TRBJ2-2,TGTGCCAGCAGCCCGTGGGGACAGGGGAAGGGGGAGCTGTTTTTT,CASSPWGQGKGELFF
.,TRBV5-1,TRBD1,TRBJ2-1,TGCGCCAGCAGTACCTCAACAGGGGGAAGGTCCTACAATGAGCAGTTCTTC,CASSTSTGGRSYNEQFF
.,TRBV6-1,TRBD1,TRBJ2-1,TGTGCCAGCAGTGCCGAACAGGGGCGCAACAATGAGCAGTTCTTC,CASSAEQGRNNEQFF
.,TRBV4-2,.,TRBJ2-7,TGTGCCAGCAGCCACTCGACGGACCCCTACGAGCAGTACTTC,CASSHSTDPYEQYF
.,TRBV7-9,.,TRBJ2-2,TGTGCCAGCAGCTTACACACCGGGGAGCTGTTTTTT,CASSLHTGELFF
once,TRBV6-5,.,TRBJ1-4,TGTGCCAGCAGGCTAGACCCCGCAACTAATGAAAAACTGTTTTTT,CASRLDPATNEKLFF
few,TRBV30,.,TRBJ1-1,TGTGCCTGGAGTGTAGTGCCAGGGCCTGGAGCTTTCTTT,CAWSVVPGPGAFF
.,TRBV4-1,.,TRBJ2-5,TGCGCCAGCAGCCTTTACAGGGACCAAGAGACCCAGTACTTC,CASSLYRDQETQYF
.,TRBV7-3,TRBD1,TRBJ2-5,TGTGCCAGCAGCTGGACAGGATGGGAGACCCAGTACTTC,CASSWTGWETQYF
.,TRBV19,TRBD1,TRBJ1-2,TGTGCCAGTATCCCCTCCAGGGGGCGGAACACGGGCTACACCTTC,CASIPSRGRNTGYTF
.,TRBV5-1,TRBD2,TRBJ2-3,TGCGCCAGCAGTCATAAATCTGGCGGGGGGGCCACAGATACGCAGTATTTT,CASSHKSGGGATDTQYF
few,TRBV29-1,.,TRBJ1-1,TGCAGCGCTGAGGAGGCGGTAAGGACTGAAGCTTTCTTT,CSAEEAVRTEAFF
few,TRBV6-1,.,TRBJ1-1,TGTGCCAGCAGTGTAAATGAACAGTGGAACACTGAAGCTTTCTTT,CASSVNEQWNTEAFF
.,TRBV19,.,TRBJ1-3,TGTGCCAGTAGCGAGACAGGACTCTCTGGAAACATCATATATTTT,CASSETGLSGNIIYF